What follows are 28 T cell receptor beta chains derived from one specimen sequenced in a study of shared clonotypes between healthy human individuals. Data came from immunoSEQ multiplex PCR; TCRdb stores just in-frame clones and leaves some out. The sample records 530,000 or so clones, 60% to 80% being singletons. Sequencing input: PBMCs. The receptors shown here come from a woman between 35 and 50 years old in good health. Some clones in this sample may be carry-over from other donors' samples.

The chain carries TRBV30 and TRBJ1-1; D is possibly TRBD1 (5 bases). Germline values: CDR1 GTSNPN, CDR2 SVGIG (reference sequence). Trimming stripped 4 bases from V and 4 bases from J, with 13 bases between. The CDR3 is 13 amino acids. CDR3 residues: CAWNQGWGTEAFF. CDR3 nucleotides: TGTGCCTGGAACCAGGGTTGGGGCACTGAAGCTTTCTTT.

Turning to this clone: Being one base from a much bigger clone, this may be a read error. The J gene is TRBJ2-7, the V gene TRBV7-2, with D uncertain. CDR1 is SGHTA and CDR2 is FQGNSA in the germline V gene. V was trimmed by 3 bases and J by 2 bases, leaving 2 bases between them. CDR3 size: 11 residues. For the CDR3, the DNA is TGTGCCAGCAGCTTTGCCTACGAGCAGTACTTC. Translation gives CASSFAYEQYF.

The chain joins TRBV6-1 to TRBJ2-1, with 10 bases lining up with TRBD2. The CDR3 is 15 residues long. With 4 bases clipped from V and 4 bases from J, the junction kept 4 bases outside the gene matches. The germline CDR1 and CDR2 sequences are MNHNS and SASEGT. CDR3 sequence (DNA): TGTGCCAGCAGTGGAGTAGCGGGAGGATACAATGAGCAGTTCTTC. Translating gives CASSGVAGGYNEQFF.

The J gene is TRBJ1-5, the V gene TRBV28, with a tentative D call TRBD1 (5 bases). The CDR3 is 15 amino acids. From germline, CDR1 is MDHEN and CDR2 SYDVKM. The ends were cut back, 5 bases at V and 4 bases at J, with 15 bases in the middle. The CDR3 reads CASSRTQGVNQPQHF. Written as DNA, the CDR3 is TGTGCCAGCAGTCGGACGCAAGGGGTAAATCAGCCCCAGCATTTT.

The J gene is TRBJ2-1, the V gene TRBV7-2; D gene uncertain. There are 15 residues in the CDR3. Germline V gene sequence: CDR1 SGHTA, CDR2 FQGNSA. V was trimmed by 2 bases and J by 0 bases, leaving 8 bases between them. The CDR3 spells CASSLRLSSYNEQFF. In nucleotides, the CDR3 is TGTGCCAGCAGCTTAAGGCTGAGCTCCTACAATGAGCAGTTCTTC.

This chain links TRBV5-1 with TRBJ2-2; 8 nucleotides line up with TRBD1. The CDR3 extends over 16 amino acids. From germline, CDR1 is SGHRS and CDR2 YFSETQ. The ends lost 4 bases at V and 4 bases at J; junction bases unmatched: 9. The CDR3 DNA reads TGCGCCAGCAGCAGAGAGACAGGGGTTGGCACCGGGGAGCTGTTTTTT. This sequence encodes CASSRETGVGTGELFF.

V and J are TRBV28 and TRBJ1-6, with 9 positions matching TRBD1. The CDR3 sequence is 15 residues long. Trimming at V came to 6 bases and at J to 6 bases, leaving 6 bases not matched to a gene. Germline values: CDR1 MDHEN, CDR2 SYDVKM. Here the CDR3 DNA reads TGTGCCAGCAGGGGACAGGGATTGGGTAATTCACCCCTCCACTTT. This sequence encodes CASRGQGLGNSPLHF.

This sequence joins TRBV5-1 and TRBJ1-3; 12 positions agree with TRBD1. The CDR3 length is 15 residues. Germline V lookup: CDR1 SGHRS, CDR2 YFSETQ. J gave up 3 bases and V 6 bases, and 4 bases lay outside the gene matches. The CDR3 nucleotides are TGCGCCAGCACCAGGGACAGGGGGCATGGAAACACCATATATTTT. It specifies CASTRDRGHGNTIYF.

The chain has TRBV5-1 and TRBJ1-1, with 9 bases lining up with TRBD1. V trimming: 3 bases; J trimming: 1 base; junction bases outside the gene matches: 4. Germline V gene lookup returns CDR1 SGHRS and CDR2 YFSETQ. The CDR3 length is 15 residues. CDR3 coding DNA: TGCGCCAGCAGCTGGAGACAGGGGGGGAACACTGAAGCTTTCTTT. Its translation is CASSWRQGGNTEAFF.

This chain uses TRBV5-6 with TRBJ2-1; perhaps TRBD2 as D (6 bases). Trimming removed 0 bases from V and 2 bases from J, with 6 bases in between. The CDR3 consists of 14 residues. The germline V gene encodes CDR1 SGHDT and CDR2 YYEEEE. CDR3 sequence reads: CASSLAGAYNEQFF. CDR3 nucleotide sequence: TGTGCCAGCAGCTTGGCGGGGGCCTACAATGAGCAGTTCTTC.

The chain uses TRBV7-3 and TRBJ2-5; weak D call: TRBD2 (7 bases). Germline CDR1 reads SGHTA; CDR2 reads FQGTGA. V lost 1 base and J lost 5, with 14 bases in between. The CDR3 covers 15 residues. The CDR3 DNA sequence: TGTGCCAGCAGCTTAAGGGGGGGCTCGAGGGAGACCCAGTACTTC. This sequence encodes CASSLRGGSRETQYF.

J is TRBJ2-3 and V is TRBV5-1; D gene unclear. This CDR3 comprises 17 residues. The V end lost 0 bases, the J end lost 0 bases, and 14 bases lay between the germline ends. The germline gives CDR1 SGHRS, CDR2 YFSETQ. The CDR3 DNA follows: TGCGCCAGCAGCTTGGGGGTCGCGGCCACTAGCACAGATACGCAGTATTTT. This translates into CASSLGVAATSTDTQYF.

This chain connects TRBV10-3 to TRBJ2-5, with D perhaps matching TRBD2 (5 bases). Germline assignment: CDR1 ENHRY and CDR2 SYGVKD. Trimming took off 4 bases at V and 5 bases at J, with 11 bases between the two ends. This CDR3 spans 13 amino acids. The CDR3 DNA sequence: TGTGCCATCAGTGCCGGGAATGGGGAGACCCAGTACTTC. As protein: CAISAGNGETQYF.

This chain uses TRBV5-4 with TRBJ2-1; 7 positions match TRBD1. Germline lookup yields CDR1 SGHNT and CDR2 YYREEE (reference sequence). The CDR3 sequence is 14 residues long. V trimming: 3 bases; J trimming: 4 bases; junction bases outside the gene matches: 4. The CDR3 DNA reads as TGTGCCAGCAGCTGGGGACAGCTATACAATGAGCAGTTCTTC. This codes for CASSWGQLYNEQFF. The full variable domain, in which reference TRBV5-4 and TRBJ2-1 provide the parts outside the CDR3, is ETGVTQSPTHLIKTRGQQVTLRCSSQSGHNTVSWYQQALGQGPQFIFQYYREEENGRGNFPPRFSGLQFPNYSSELNVNALELDDSALYLCASSWGQLYNEQFFGPGTRLTVL.

In its sample, this clone was seen a few times. The rearrangement joins TRBV19 to TRBJ2-1; the match to TRBD2 covers 7 bases. The CDR3 is 14 amino acids. Losses at the gene ends were 3 bases for V and 7 bases for J; bases not matched to a gene: 6. CDR1 and CDR2 (germline): LNHDA, SQIVND (reference sequence). CDR3 in DNA: TGTGCCAGTAGTATTTCGGGAGGCAATAATGAGCAGTTCTTC. Amino acid sequence: CASSISGGNNEQFF.

This chain connects TRBV19 to TRBJ1-4; D call uncertain. Trimming removed 2 bases at V and 5 bases at J, with 6 bases between. CDR1 LNHDA and CDR2 SQIVND come from the germline V gene (reference sequence). This CDR3 has 13 amino acids. CDR3 DNA sequence: TGTGCCAGTAGTATATCCATCAATGAAAAACTGTTTTTT. Residues: CASSISINEKLFF.

This chain uses TRBV7-3 with TRBJ2-3, with a tentative D call TRBD2 (6 bases). Germline CDR1 SGHTA, CDR2 FQGTGA. V lost 3 bases, J lost 6 bases, and 19 bases lay in between. The CDR3 sequence is 16 residues long. The CDR3 is CASSFHRDSGLDTQYF. CDR3 nucleotides: TGTGCCAGCAGCTTTCACCGGGACTCCGGGTTGGATACGCAGTATTTT.

The V gene is TRBV5-6, the J gene TRBJ1-2; 7 bases are shared with TRBD1. The CDR3 is 12 amino acids. V was pared by 5 bases and J by 7 bases, with 5 bases of the junction left unmatched. In germline, CDR1 is SGHDT, CDR2 YYEEEE. CDR3 protein: CASSRQGPGYTF. The CDR3 DNA reads TGTGCCAGCAGTAGACAGGGTCCTGGCTACACCTTC.

J is TRBJ2-3 and V is TRBV27; the D gene could be TRBD1 or TRBD2 (6 bases each). Germline-derived CDR1 and CDR2 are MNHEY and SMNVEV (reference sequence). The CDR3 has 21 residues. The V and J ends lost 1 base and 1 base respectively, with 27 bases between them. The CDR3 protein is CASSLYPAGAGPTHGTDTQYF. CDR3 DNA: TGTGCCAGCAGTTTATACCCGGCAGGGGCGGGACCGACTCATGGCACAGATACGCAGTATTTT.

The rearrangement joins TRBV28 to TRBJ2-2, with no clear D. The CDR3 has 15 residues. Germline lookup yields CDR1 MDHEN and CDR2 SYDVKM. V dropped 2 bases and J dropped 4 bases, with 11 bases sitting between them. CDR3 nucleotides: TGTGCCAGCAGTTTAGATCCGGCGCGCACCGGGGAGCTGTTTTTT. Its translation is CASSLDPARTGELFF.

The rearrangement uses TRBV5-8 and TRBJ1-2, with TRBD1 matching over 7 bases. Germline V gene data show CDR1 as SGHTS and CDR2 as YDEGEE. The CDR3 has 14 amino acids. The V and J ends lost 0 bases and 3 bases, in that order; junction bases with no gene match: 2. DNA for the CDR3: TGTGCCAGCAGCTTGGTTACAGGGGACTATGGCTACACCTTC. Its protein is CASSLVTGDYGYTF.

The genes are TRBV11-2 and TRBJ2-5, with 8 bases matching TRBD2. Germline CDR1 SGHAT, CDR2 FQNNGV. The ends lost 5 bases at V and 4 bases at J; junction bases unmatched: 6. This CDR3 is 14 amino acids long. CDR3 residues: CASSEAGVRETQYF. In nucleotides, the CDR3 is TGTGCCAGCAGCGAAGCGGGAGTGAGAGAGACCCAGTACTTC. Based on the CDR3 plus reference TRBV11-2 and TRBJ2-5, the full variable domain is EAGVAQSPRYKIIEKRQSVAFWCNPISGHATLYWYQQILGQGPKLLIQFQNNGVVDDSQLPKDRFSAERLKGVDSTLKIQPAKLEDSAVYLCASSEAGVRETQYFGPGTRLLVL.

The genes are TRBV7-8 and TRBJ1-1, with 9 bases lining up with TRBD1. This CDR3 is built from 17 residues. From germline, CDR1 is SGHVS and CDR2 FQNEAQ. Unmatched junction bases numbered 9, after V lost 4 bases and J lost 0 bases. For the CDR3, the DNA is TGTGCCAGCAGCTCCGTCCCGGGACAGGGAATGAACACTGAAGCTTTCTTT. Translation: CASSSVPGQGMNTEAFF.

The rearrangement joins TRBV7-3 to TRBJ2-2; maybe TRBD2 (5 bases). Trimming removed 2 bases at V and 1 base at J, with 20 bases between. The germline CDR1 and CDR2 sequences are SGHTA and FQGTGA. This CDR3 spans 19 amino acids. As DNA, the CDR3 is TGTGCCAGCAGCTTACGGGGTCAGAGAGGTACCCGGAACACCGGGGAGCTGTTTTTT. The encoded protein is CASSLRGQRGTRNTGELFF.

The chain links TRBV4-1 to TRBJ2-7, with 12 bases lining up with TRBD2. J was trimmed by 4 bases and V by 5 bases; bases with no gene match: 6. Per the germline V gene, CDR1 is MGHRA and CDR2 is YSYEKL. The CDR3 is 15 residues long. In DNA form, the CDR3 reads TGCGCCAGCAGCTTTAGACTAGCGGGAGAGTACGAGCAGTACTTC. It translates to CASSFRLAGEYEQYF.

This sequence joins TRBV7-2 and TRBJ1-1; D is perhaps TRBD1 (5 bases). The CDR3 runs to 15 residues. Trimming cost V 2 bases and J 1 base, with 11 bases left between them. Germline V gene data show CDR1 as SGHTA and CDR2 as FQGNSA. In DNA, the CDR3 is TGTGCCAGCAGCTTAAGGTACAGGTCGAACACTGAAGCTTTCTTT. This gives the protein CASSLRYRSNTEAFF.

This chain joins TRBV7-8 and TRBJ2-1; TRBD1 aligns across 7 bases. The ends lost 1 base at V and 0 bases at J; junction bases unmatched: 0. CDR3 length: 15 amino acids. Germline CDR1 reads SGHVS; CDR2 reads FQNEAQ. CDR3 bases: TGTGCCAGCAGCTTAGGACAGGGCTCCTACAATGAGCAGTTCTTC. Protein product: CASSLGQGSYNEQFF.

The chain carries TRBV14 and TRBJ2-2; D remains ambiguous. This CDR3 comprises 15 residues. V dropped 2 bases and J dropped 3 bases, with 10 bases sitting between them. Per germline, CDR1 SGHDN and CDR2 FVKESK. CDR3 protein: CASSQQLPYTGELFF. CDR3 coding DNA: TGTGCCAGCAGCCAACAACTCCCCTACACCGGGGAGCTGTTTTTT.